What follows are 22 T cell receptor beta chains derived from one specimen sequenced in a study of CD8+ T cells in alopecia areata. RNA extraction and reverse transcription yielded cDNA as sequencing template. The table came from immunoSEQ multiplex PCR; TCRdb's copy has only in-frame clones and leaves some out. The table lists over 150,000 clones, roughly 50% of them singletons. Treatment meaning: oral pan-JAK inhibitor, 5-10 mg twice daily. The material was CD8+ T cells sorted from blood, obtained at week 24, from a patient treated with tofacitinib. Every receptor here comes from a human donor with alopecia areata.

The chain joins TRBV5-6 to TRBJ2-1; D possibly corresponds to TRBD2 (5 bases). With 3 bases removed from V and 10 bases from J, the gap between germline ends came to 11 bases. The CDR3 consists of 12 residues. Germline V gene lookup returns CDR1 SGHDT and CDR2 YYEEEE. In DNA form, the CDR3 reads TGTGCCAGCAGCTCGAGGACTGGGGAGCAGTTCTTC. Translation: CASSSRTGEQFF.

The chain employs TRBV9 and TRBJ2-5, with D unresolved. There are 15 residues in the CDR3. V shed 4 bases and J shed 3 bases, with 16 bases lying between them. Germline loops: CDR1 SGDLS, CDR2 YYNGEE. CDR3 sequence: CASSNALSTEETQYF. As DNA, the CDR3 is TGTGCCAGCAGCAACGCTTTATCGACGGAAGAGACCCAGTACTTC.

The chain uses TRBV6-5 and TRBJ1-2; 7 bases are a match to TRBD1. The V gene end was trimmed by 5 bases and the J gene end by 2 bases; junction bases not matched to a gene: 5. The CDR3 is made up of 14 amino acids. Per the germline V gene, CDR1 is MNHEY and CDR2 is SVGAGI. CDR3 coding DNA: TGTGCCAGCAGTCACAGGGGATTAAACTATGGCTACACCTTC. This codes for CASSHRGLNYGYTF.

This clone was detected only a few times. This sequence joins TRBV7-9 and TRBJ2-7, with TRBD2 matching 12 bases. The CDR3 loop spans 16 amino acids. J gave up 0 bases and V 5 bases, and 5 bases lay outside the gene matches. From germline, CDR1 is SEHNR and CDR2 FQNEAQ (reference sequence). CDR3 sequence: CASSETSGGPSYEQYF. In DNA, the CDR3 is TGTGCCAGCAGCGAAACTAGCGGGGGGCCCTCCTACGAGCAGTACTTC.

This chain uses TRBV30 with TRBJ2-1; D call uncertain. The CDR3 is made up of 10 amino acids. Germline V gene data show CDR1 as GTSNPN and CDR2 as SVGIG (reference sequence). Trimming shortened V by 5 bases and J by 6 bases, and 5 bases separated the two germline ends. The CDR3 region has the DNA TGTGCCTGGGCGGTCAATGAGCAGTTCTTC. This translates into CAWAVNEQFF.

This sequence joins TRBV25-1 and TRBJ2-2; D might be TRBD2 (7 bases). Trimming pared 7 bases from V and 7 bases from J, leaving 16 bases between. The CDR3 extends over 14 amino acids. Germline CDR1 reads MGHDK; CDR2 reads SYGVNS. This CDR3 is CASTRGEGDGELFF. The CDR3 DNA reads TGTGCCAGCACAAGGGGGGAGGGAGACGGGGAGCTGTTTTTT.

Only a few counts were recorded for this clone. The chain joins TRBV29-1 to TRBJ2-1; D not certain. CDR3 size: 11 residues. Trimming removed 3 bases from V and 7 bases from J, with 7 bases in between. Germline V gene sequence: CDR1 SQVTM, CDR2 ANQGSEA. For the CDR3, the DNA is TGCAGCGTTGATCTGGAGAATGAGCAGTTCTTC. It encodes CSVDLENEQFF.

This clone occurred a few times. The V gene is TRBV11-1, the J gene TRBJ2-3; D is perhaps TRBD2 (5 bases). Germline V CDR1 and CDR2: SGHAT, FQDESV (reference sequence). CDR3 length equals 13 residues. Trimming took 5 bases from V and 5 from J, leaving 11 bases between them. The CDR3 coding sequence is TGTGCCAGCAGCCTCTACCGGGAAGATACGCAGTATTTT. Residues: CASSLYREDTQYF.

Concerning this clone: The sample has other DNA sequences that encode this CDR3 too. The chain has TRBV7-2 and TRBJ2-2, with D hard to call. Germline CDR1 and CDR2: SGHTA and FQGNSA. This CDR3 is 11 amino acids long. Trimming took 3 bases from V and 4 from J, leaving 0 bases between them. The CDR3, as DNA: TGTGCCAGCAGCTTCACCGGGGAGCTGTTTTTT. Residues: CASSFTGELFF.

The rearrangement links TRBV4-1 to TRBJ1-5, with a possible D match to TRBD1 (5 bases). The CDR3 is made up of 17 amino acids. Trimming took off 1 base at V and 0 bases at J, with 13 bases between the two ends. CDR1 MGHRA and CDR2 YSYEKL come from the germline V gene. DNA for the CDR3: TGCGCCAGCAGCCAAGTCATCAGGGATCATAGCAATCAGCCCCAGCATTTT. Amino acids: CASSQVIRDHSNQPQHF.

This clone was detected once. This rearrangement joins TRBV9 to TRBJ2-3; TRBD2 agrees at 8 bases. With 0 bases clipped from V and 2 bases from J, the junction kept 5 bases outside the gene matches. Germline V gene data show CDR1 as SGDLS and CDR2 as YYNGEE. The CDR3 consists of 16 residues. CDR3 amino acids: CASSVESGGPTDTQYF. CDR3 coding DNA: TGTGCCAGCAGCGTAGAAAGCGGGGGACCCACAGATACGCAGTATTTT.

The rearrangement links TRBV2 to TRBJ2-1, with 7 bases aligning to TRBD1. The CDR3 contains 13 residues. From germline, CDR1 is SNHLY and CDR2 FYNNEI. Trimming cost V 7 bases and J 7 bases; bases outside gene matches: 7. Written as DNA, the CDR3 is TGTGCCAGCAAACGGGACAGCGGAAATGAGCAGTTCTTC. Its translation: CASKRDSGNEQFF. Complete variable domain (other parts from reference TRBV2 and TRBJ2-1): EPEVTQTPSHQVTQMGQEVILRCVPISNHLYFYWYRQILGQKVEFLVSFYNNEISEKSEIFDDQFSVERPDGSNFTLKIRSTKLEDSAMYFCASKRDSGNEQFFGPGTRLTVL.

The V call is TRBV15, the J call TRBJ2-3; D is unclear. The CDR3 has 15 residues. CDR1 and CDR2 from the germline V gene are LNHNV and YYDKDF (reference sequence). The ends were cut back, 1 base at V and 2 bases at J, with 10 bases in the middle. The CDR3 nucleotides read TGTGCCACCAGCAGAGCGGCATCCCTCACAGATACGCAGTATTTT. It codes for CATSRAASLTDTQYF.

This CDR3 reads CSAADRGSNTEAFF. DNA of the CDR3: TGCAGCGCGGCGGACAGGGGATCTAACACTGAAGCTTTCTTT. J is TRBJ1-1 and V is TRBV29-1; 9 positions match TRBD1. Per the germline V gene, CDR1 is SQVTM and CDR2 is ANQGSEA. The CDR3 is 14 amino acids. Trimming at V came to 7 bases and at J to 2 bases, leaving 8 bases not matched to a gene. The variable domain in full, with the rest retrieved from reference TRBV29-1 and TRBJ1-1, is SAVISQKPSRDICQRGTSLTIQCQVDSQVTMMFWYRQQPGQSLTLIATANQGSEATYESGFVIDKFPISRPNLTFSTLTVSNMSPEDSSIYLCSAADRGSNTEAFFGQGTRLTVV.

The V call is TRBV5-6, the J call TRBJ1-1; a possible D gene is TRBD1 (6 bases). The germline V gene has CDR1 SGHDT and CDR2 YYEEEE. V lost 5 bases and J lost 1, with 9 bases in between. The CDR3 runs to 13 residues. The CDR3: CASSLQGNTEAFF. Written as DNA, the CDR3 is TGTGCCAGCAGTCTACAGGGGAACACTGAAGCTTTCTTT. Variable domain in full (rest from reference TRBV5-6 and TRBJ1-1): DAGVTQSPTHLIKTRGQQVTLRCSPKSGHDTVSWYQQALGQGPQFIFQYYEEEERQRGNFPDRFSGHQFPNYSSELNVNALLLGDSALYLCASSLQGNTEAFFGQGTRLTVV.

This clone has only a few counts. This chain uses TRBV7-2 with TRBJ2-7; D is uncertain. V shed 3 bases and J shed 10 bases, with 7 bases lying between them. The CDR3 spans 10 residues. The germline V gene encodes CDR1 SGHTA and CDR2 FQGNSA. The CDR3 here is CASSFPIQYF. As DNA, the CDR3 is TGTGCCAGCAGCTTTCCTATTCAGTACTTC.

This rearrangement joins TRBV4-1 to TRBJ1-4; 8 bases map to TRBD1. Germline V gives CDR1 MGHRA, CDR2 YSYEKL. The CDR3 has 16 residues. J gave up 4 bases and V 0 bases, and 4 bases lay outside the gene matches. CDR3 DNA sequence: TGCGCCAGCAGCCAAGATTGGACAGGGATTAATGAAAAACTGTTTTTT. Its translation: CASSQDWTGINEKLFF.

On this clone: Distinct nucleotide sequences in the sample also encode this CDR3. This chain connects TRBV9 to TRBJ2-3, with D perhaps TRBD1 (6 bases). This CDR3 spans 14 amino acids. Germline V gene sequence: CDR1 SGDLS, CDR2 YYNGEE. V lost 0 bases and J lost 4, with 9 bases in between. CDR3 loop: CASSVGGGADTQYF. In nucleotides, the CDR3 is TGTGCCAGCAGCGTAGGAGGGGGAGCAGATACGCAGTATTTT.

This clone was recorded only once. The identical CDR3 is also encoded by other nucleotide sequences in the sample. The J gene is TRBJ2-7, the V gene TRBV5-1, with D unresolved. Germline V gene sequence: CDR1 SGHRS, CDR2 YFSETQ. The CDR3 covers 12 residues. Trimming pared 4 bases from V and 0 bases from J, leaving 5 bases between. The CDR3, as DNA: TGCGCCAGCAGCCTCAACTCCTACGAGCAGTACTTC. This encodes CASSLNSYEQYF.

This clone was seen only a few times. The chain joins TRBV30 to TRBJ2-7, with a weak D call TRBD2 (5 bases). The germline V gene has CDR1 GTSNPN and CDR2 SVGIG (reference sequence). CDR3 length: 12 amino acids. The CDR3 reads CACEGVLYEQYF. For the CDR3, the DNA is TGTGCTTGCGAGGGTGTCCTCTACGAGCAGTACTTC. Combining the CDR3 with reference TRBV30 and TRBJ2-7 gives the whole variable domain SQTIHQWPATLVQPVGSPLSLECTVEGTSNPNLYWYRQAAGRGLQLLFYSVGIGQISSEVPQNLSASRPQDRQFILSSKKLLLSDSGFYLCACEGVLYEQYFGPGTRLTVT.

The chain uses TRBV7-9 and TRBJ2-7; tentatively, D is TRBD1 (5 bases). The CDR3 is 14 amino acids. CDR1 is SEHNR and CDR2 is FQNEAQ in the germline V gene (reference sequence). V lost 4 bases and J 4 bases, leaving 14 bases between the germline ends. The CDR3: CASSSVGQWYEQYF. The CDR3 DNA reads TGTGCCAGCAGCTCAGTGGGGCAGTGGTACGAGCAGTACTTC.

The genes are TRBV6-1 and TRBJ2-7; TRBD1 aligns across 8 bases. Germline trimming cut 0 bases from V and 3 bases from J; bases unmatched to any gene: 7. This CDR3 has 16 residues. In germline, CDR1 is MNHNS, CDR2 SASEGT. CDR3 sequence: CASSEAKGTGFYEQYF. CDR3 bases: TGTGCCAGCAGTGAAGCTAAGGGGACAGGCTTCTACGAGCAGTACTTC.